The entry below describes one T cell receptor (beta chain). PCR used 60 Vbeta primers and 13 Jbeta primers. Here immunoSEQ multiplex PCR was the method, and the copy in TCRdb shows in-frame clones only, minus some. Of about 140,000 clones in the sample, around 80% were seen once. The V gene lost 3 bases and the J gene lost 5 bases, with 17 bases spanning the gap. Germline V lookup: CDR1 SGHVS, CDR2 FQNEAQ. The CDR3 extends over 15 amino acids. The data originate from a study of cytomegalovirus exposure and HLA in healthy donors. This receptor was taken from a man between 18 and 29 years old in good health and CMV-seropositive. The sample comprised PBMCs. This rearrangement joins TRBV7-8 to TRBJ2-7; D is unresolved. CDR3 nucleotide sequence: TGTGCCAGCAGCTTTGACCCCAGCTTTGGAGACGAGCAGTACTTC. It is translated as CASSFDPSFGDEQYF.